This T cell receptor (beta chain) was obtained from a study of OX40 agonist ivuxolimab in advanced cancers. Notes on this clone: Its antigen is still unknown.

The assay was immunoSEQ multiplex PCR, and TCRdb's table has in-frame clones only and misses some. This table holds around 100,000 clones, roughly nine tenths found once. The CDR3 is 12 amino acids. Trimming pared 5 bases from V and 0 bases from J, leaving 4 bases between. Looked up from germline, CDR1 is SEHNR and CDR2 is FQNEAQ (reference sequence). Study results and limitations: Compared with CD4+, CD8+ T cells on average had more expanded clones. It was not determined which antigens were specifically recognized by the peripheral T cells that had undergone clonal expansion. At 0.1 to 3.0 mg/kg and by week 6, CD4+ and CD8+ T cells in the blood had expanded clonally. Some nonresponders additionally presented with little normalized T-cell clonal expansion.

This sample comprised CD4+ or CD8+ T cells sorted from blood, obtained in a trial of the OX40 agonist ivuxolimab. This TCR was recovered from an adult with an advanced solid tumor such as melanoma, head and neck, liver or kidney cancer. J is TRBJ1-1 and V is TRBV7-9; D unclear. CDR3 DNA sequence: TGTGCCAGCAGCACCTTGAACACTGAAGCTTTCTTT. Amino acid sequence: CASSTLNTEAFF.